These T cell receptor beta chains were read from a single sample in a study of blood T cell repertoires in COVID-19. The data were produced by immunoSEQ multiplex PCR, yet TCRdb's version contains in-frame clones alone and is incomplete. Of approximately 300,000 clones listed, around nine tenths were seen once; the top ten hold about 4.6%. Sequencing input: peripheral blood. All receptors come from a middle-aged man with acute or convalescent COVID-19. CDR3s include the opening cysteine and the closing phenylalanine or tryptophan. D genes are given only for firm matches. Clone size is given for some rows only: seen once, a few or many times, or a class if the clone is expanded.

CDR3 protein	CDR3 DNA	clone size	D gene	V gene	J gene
CASSIGRLWNSPLHF	TGTGCCAGTAGTATCGGCAGGTTGTGGAATTCACCCCTCCACTTT	once	-	TRBV19	TRBJ1-6
CASSERGSSYNEQFF	TGTGCCAGCAGTGAACGGGGGAGCTCCTACAATGAGCAGTTCTTC	-	-	TRBV6-1	TRBJ2-1
CASSVVAGGNYGYTF	TGTGCCAGCAGCGTAGTGGCAGGGGGGAACTATGGCTACACCTTC	-	TRBD1	TRBV9	TRBJ1-2
CASRPGLAGDTQYF	TGTGCCAGCAGGCCGGGACTAGCGGGCGATACGCAGTATTTT	-	TRBD2	TRBV2	TRBJ2-3
CASSYRGNSPLHF	TGTGCCAGCAGCTATCGCGGTAATTCACCCCTCCACTTT	-	-	TRBV7-6	TRBJ1-6
CASSTPATGELFF	TGTGCCAGCAGCACCCCCGCGACAGGGGAGCTGTTTTTT	-	-	TRBV5-4	TRBJ2-2
CATRRGGENSPLHF	TGTGCCACCCGAAGGGGAGGGGAGAATTCACCCCTCCACTTT	-	-	TRBV6-5	TRBJ1-6
CASSIGGVSTEAFF	TGTGCCAGTAGTATTGGGGGGGTGAGCACTGAAGCTTTCTTT	-	-	TRBV19	TRBJ1-1
CSAWAGGSGNTIYF	TGCAGCGCCTGGGCAGGGGGCTCTGGAAACACCATATATTTT	few	TRBD1	TRBV29-1	TRBJ1-3
CASSADRLTINYGYTF	TGTGCCAGCAGCGCGGACAGGTTGACTATTAACTATGGCTACACCTTC	-	TRBD1	TRBV7-8	TRBJ1-2
CASSPRRGDYGYTF	TGTGCCAGCAGCCCCCGTCGGGGGGACTATGGCTACACCTTC	-	-	TRBV9	TRBJ1-2
CATSRGGRAVLEEKLFF	TGTGCCACCAGCAGAGGTGGGCGGGCTGTGTTGGAGGAAAAACTGTTTTTT	few	-	TRBV15	TRBJ1-4
CASSRLGQGAGYGYTF	TGTGCCAGCAGCCGGTTGGGGCAGGGGGCCGGCTATGGCTACACCTTC	once	TRBD1	TRBV7-2	TRBJ1-2
CASSLEYLTSSRGDTQYF	TGTGCCAGCAGCTTAGAGTATTTGACTAGCAGTAGGGGAGATACGCAGTATTTT	-	TRBD2	TRBV7-9	TRBJ2-3
CASRSDRLYGYTF	TGTGCCAGCAGAAGCGACAGACTCTATGGCTACACCTTC	-	-	TRBV5-6	TRBJ1-2
CASSSIDRGTEAFF	TGTGCCAGCAGTTCCATTGACAGGGGCACTGAAGCTTTCTTT	-	TRBD1	TRBV6-6	TRBJ1-1
CSESRGWGTDTQYF	TGCAGCGAGAGCCGGGGGTGGGGCACAGATACGCAGTATTTT	-	-	TRBV29-1	TRBJ2-3
CASSPTGGSGNTIYF	TGTGCCAGCAGTCCGACAGGGGGTTCTGGAAACACCATATATTTT	once	TRBD1	TRBV2	TRBJ1-3
CASSTSGHQETQYF	TGCGCCAGCTCGACTAGCGGGCATCAAGAGACCCAGTACTTC	-	TRBD2	TRBV10-2	TRBJ2-5
CASSDPRGGEQYF	TGTGCCAGCAGTGACCCCAGGGGCGGCGAGCAGTACTTC	few	-	TRBV6-1	TRBJ2-7
CASTRQGAMNTEAFF	TGTGCCAGCACCAGACAGGGGGCAATGAACACTGAAGCTTTCTTT	-	TRBD1	TRBV2	TRBJ1-1
CATRQGIIGSPLHF	TGTGCCACCCGCCAGGGGATAATAGGTTCACCCCTCCACTTT	-	-	TRBV5-4	TRBJ1-6
CATSRVIGQGANGELFF	TGTGCCACCAGCAGAGTTATAGGACAGGGGGCAAACGGGGAGCTGTTTTTT	-	TRBD1	TRBV15	TRBJ2-2
CASSPPGTGFDYGYTF	TGTGCCAGCAGCCCCCCCGGAACAGGGTTCGACTATGGCTACACCTTC	-	-	TRBV6-4	TRBJ1-2
CATSDSRKGTGELFF	TGTGCCACCAGTGATTCCAGGAAGGGGACCGGGGAGCTGTTTTTT	-	-	TRBV24-1	TRBJ2-2
CASSLEGALGAFF	TGTGCCAGCAGCTTGGAGGGGGCCTTAGGAGCTTTCTTT	-	TRBD1	TRBV5-6	TRBJ1-1
CASSLGYRESYEQYF	TGTGCCAGCAGCTTAGGATATAGGGAGTCTTACGAGCAGTACTTC	few	-	TRBV13	TRBJ2-7
CSASQEGEAFF	TGCAGTGCTAGCCAGGAGGGTGAAGCTTTCTTT	-	-	TRBV20-1	TRBJ1-1
CASATERTDTQYF	TGTGCCAGTGCCACAGAGCGCACAGATACGCAGTATTTT	-	-	TRBV2	TRBJ2-3
CASSPTGANTGELFF	TGTGCCAGCTCACCGACGGGTGCGAACACCGGGGAGCTGTTTTTT	-	-	TRBV4-2	TRBJ2-2
CASSLSQTYNSPLHF	TGTGCCAGCAGTTTAAGTCAGACCTATAATTCACCCCTCCACTTT	-	-	TRBV27	TRBJ1-6
CASSIEGLLGAFF	TGTGCCAGTAGTATAGAGGGCTTACTAGGAGCTTTCTTT	-	-	TRBV19	TRBJ1-1
CASSLGQGVAFF	TGTGCCAGCTCATTGGGCCAAGGCGTAGCTTTCTTT	-	-	TRBV5-6	TRBJ1-1
CASCSRVSYNEQFF	TGTGCTAGTTGCTCCAGGGTTTCCTACAATGAGCAGTTCTTC	once	-	TRBV12-5	TRBJ2-1
CSVVGGGTYEQYF	TGCAGCGTTGTGGGGGGAGGAACCTACGAGCAGTACTTC	-	-	TRBV29-1	TRBJ2-7